This TCR beta chain was profiled in a study of T-cell memory formation after mild COVID-19. Study overall: Largely, the TCR clusters proved donor specific. The study, taken as a whole, reports: Detection of some responders pre-infection suggested pre-existing cross-reactive memory T cells participated. Contracting CD4+ clones sat mainly in CM and EM; CD8+ in EMRA.

UMIs and sample barcodes were carried by the TCR alpha and TCR beta cDNA libraries that 5'RACE produced using constant-segment primers. TCRdb independently ran MiXCR on the 5' RACE reads; one entry per CDR3 protein. The table includes approximately 340,000 distinct CDR3 sequences, over 10% detected once. The CDR3 spans 15 residues. Trimming cost V 0 bases and J 5 bases, with 14 bases left between them. The germline CDR1 and CDR2 sequences are SGHRS and YFSETQ. Note on this clonotype: Its antigen is undetermined.

This receptor was identified in a man between 18 and 29 years old who had mild COVID-19 (a few samples of this study predate the infection). Cell type and time point are not known. The chain carries TRBV5-1 and TRBJ1-1; a weak D match, TRBD1 (6 bases). Material for sequencing was PBMCs or a T cell subset sorted from them (not recorded which). CDR3 nucleotide sequence: TGCGCCAGCAGCTTGGGGGCGGGGGGCATTACTGAAGCTTTCTTT. Protein product: CASSLGAGGITEAFF.